Relative to its sample, the clone carrying this T cell receptor (beta chain) is medium-sized. Multiplex PCR with BIOMED2 TRB-A/B primer pools amplified TRB rearrangements. One entry per CDR3 protein results from TCRdb running MiXCR on the multiplex PCR reads. The table records roughly 5,400 distinct CDR3 sequences, 27% of them present only once. This sample is part of a study of T and B cells in COVID-19 patients. On the study more broadly: COVID-19 patients gave peripheral blood either during active infection or after recovery. Of 20 active-infection patients, more than nine were critically ill with mechanical ventilation or extracorporeal membrane oxygenation. Active-infection patients were older, median around 62 years, than recovered patients, median approximately 36 years.

Blood genomic DNA input for TRB amplification was roughly 250-550 ng. The CDR3 contains 17 residues. Trimming took 4 bases from V and 0 from J; bases not matched to a gene: 8. Germline V lookup: CDR1 LNHDA, CDR2 SQIVND (reference sequence). The chain couples TRBV19 to TRBJ2-2; 7 bases align to TRBD2. Sequencing input: blood. The receptor comes from a human donor with active COVID-19. DNA for the CDR3: TGTGCCAGTAGTAGGGGCTGGGGGGGGGCGAACACCGGGGAGCTGTTTTTT. Encoded protein: CASSRGWGGANTGELFF.